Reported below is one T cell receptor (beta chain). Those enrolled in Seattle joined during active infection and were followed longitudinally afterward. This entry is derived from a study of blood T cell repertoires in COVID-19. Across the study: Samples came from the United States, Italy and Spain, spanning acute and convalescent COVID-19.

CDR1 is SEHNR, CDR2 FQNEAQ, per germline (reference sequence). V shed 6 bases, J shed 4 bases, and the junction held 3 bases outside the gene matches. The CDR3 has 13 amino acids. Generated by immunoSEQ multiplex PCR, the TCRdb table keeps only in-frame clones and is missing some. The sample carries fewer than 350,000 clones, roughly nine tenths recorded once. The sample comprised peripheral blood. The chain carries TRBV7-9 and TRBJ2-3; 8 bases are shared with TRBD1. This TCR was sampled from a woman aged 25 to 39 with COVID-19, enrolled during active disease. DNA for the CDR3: TGTGCCAGCAGACGGACAGGGCCAGATACGCAGTATTTT. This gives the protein CASRRTGPDTQYF.